The clone carrying this TCR beta chain has a count of ten or more. Its antigen is undetermined. 5'RACE with 10-nucleotide random UMIs generated the cDNA. TCRdb independently ran MiXCR on the 5' RACE reads; one entry per CDR3 protein. The sample consists of 65,000 to 75,000 distinct CDR3 sequences, roughly 4.8% of them appearing once. These data originate in a study of neurological immune-mediated disorders. Study conclusions and caveats: One cluster of related CDR3 sequences contained, by phylogenetic grouping, the repertoires of 18 of 34 multiple sclerosis patients and formed a possible signature. HTLV-1-associated myelopathy showed the most TCR clonal expansion; multiple sclerosis the least, below healthy controls.

The CDR3 consists of 14 residues. Germline-derived CDR1 and CDR2 are SGHRS and YFSETQ. The junction had 1 base not matched to a gene; V was cut back by 3 bases and J by 2 bases. A total of 2 million PBMCs stored at -80 degrees C provided the unsorted libraries. Sequenced sample: PBMCs. This sequence originates from a woman between 70 and 85 years old with multiple sclerosis. This chain connects TRBV5-1 to TRBJ2-1; 8 bases are a match to TRBD2. CDR3 DNA: TGCGCCAGCAGCTCGGGACTAGCCTACAATGAGCAGTTCTTC. This sequence encodes CASSSGLAYNEQFF.